This T cell receptor (beta chain) was observed in a study of blood T cell repertoires in COVID-19. Turning to the study itself: Samples came from the United States, Italy and Spain, spanning acute and convalescent COVID-19.

The CDR3 is 15 residues long. Germline lookup yields CDR1 LGHDT and CDR2 YNNKEL (reference sequence). V gave up 2 bases and J gave up 2 bases, with 13 bases separating them. Methods used by the authors: For nucleated cells, counts were estimated from reference gene primer amplification. TCRdb's copy holds only in-frame clones and misses some; the assay was immunoSEQ multiplex PCR. The V and J calls and the clone size are those of that table, but D and trimming were determined from the DNA. The table has just over 250,000 clones, about 88% seen once; the top ten hold roughly 3.9%. This sequence originates from a man in his sixties who had recovered from COVID-19. The chain uses TRBV3-1 (or the pseudogene TRBV3-2) and TRBJ2-7; possible D gene TRBD1, 5 bases. Specimen: peripheral blood. The CDR3 protein is CASSQWVTATYEQYF. The CDR3 bases are TGTGCCAGCAGCCAATGGGTGACAGCCACCTACGAGCAGTACTTC.